Here is one TCR beta chain with its context. Its antigen is not known. The protocol was immunoSEQ multiplex PCR, while the TCRdb copy is restricted to in-frame clones and leaves out a portion. The profile shows over 70,000 clones, about 86% of them singletons. The data derive from a study of radiotherapy plus CTLA-4 blockade in lung cancer. As for the study in general: With 25% to 35% of patients having disease control, objective responses were seen in approximately 17%. Regarding the study as a whole: After treatment with radiotherapy plus ipilimumab, TCR clones that came from the tumor expanded in blood.

With 3 bases removed from V and 4 bases from J, the gap between germline ends came to 12 bases. Germline CDR1 reads LNHDA; CDR2 reads SQIVND (reference sequence). The CDR3 contains 14 residues. Sequenced material: peripheral blood, taken from a patient treated with radiotherapy plus ipilimumab. The V call is TRBV19, the J call TRBJ1-1; tentative D call: TRBD1 (6 bases). This sequence was found in a human donor with non-small cell lung cancer who had a partial response to radiotherapy plus ipilimumab. The CDR3 DNA reads TGTGCCAGTAGTATGGGTCAGGGGCCCACTGAAGCTTTCTTT. Translating it yields CASSMGQGPTEAFF.